A single sample is the source of the 4 T cell receptor beta chains below, sequenced in a study of cytomegalovirus exposure and HLA in healthy donors. PCR employed 60 Vbeta and 13 Jbeta primers. Here immunoSEQ multiplex PCR was the method, and the copy in TCRdb shows in-frame clones only, minus some. This sample yields around 170,000 clones, of which almost 80% are seen a single time; about 1.5% belongs to the top ten. The sample consisted of PBMCs. All receptors derive from a male donor in good health and CMV-seronegative.

The chain has TRBV10-3 and TRBJ1-5, with D possibly being TRBD1 (5 bases). There are 12 residues in the CDR3. Germline values: CDR1 ENHRY, CDR2 SYGVKD. V was clipped by 10 bases and J by 2 bases, with 9 bases between them. The CDR3 spells CATMTGNQPQHF. CDR3 nucleotide sequence: TGTGCCACCATGACAGGCAATCAGCCCCAGCATTTT.

This clone was detected once. The genes are TRBV4-1 and TRBJ2-3; the D gene is possibly TRBD1 (7 bases). Germline CDR1 and CDR2: MGHRA and YSYEKL. The CDR3 extends over 17 amino acids. V lost 0 bases and J 0 bases, leaving 13 bases between the germline ends. The chain's CDR3 is CASSQDRGTESTDTQYF. CDR3 in DNA: TGCGCCAGCAGCCAAGATCGGGGGACAGAGAGCACAGATACGCAGTATTTT.

The chain combines TRBV12-5 with TRBJ2-1; 10 bases are shared with TRBD2. V lost 1 base to trimming and J lost 8 bases; unmatched junction nucleotides: 11. The CDR3 spans 17 residues. Germline V gene data show CDR1 as LGHNT and CDR2 as FRNRAP. The CDR3 nucleotides read TGTGCTAGTGGTTTGGCGTCCCTAGCGGGAGCTTCGTATGAGCAGTTCTTC. Encoded protein: CASGLASLAGASYEQFF.

The chain recombines TRBV28 with TRBJ2-1; the match to TRBD2 covers 9 bases. The CDR3 loop spans 14 amino acids. V lost 10 bases and J lost 10; bases outside the gene matches: 14. Germline V CDR1 and CDR2: MDHEN, SYDVKM. This CDR3 reads CAIYGPSGAGEQFF. The CDR3 nucleotides read TGTGCCATCTACGGGCCTAGCGGGGCAGGGGAGCAGTTCTTC.